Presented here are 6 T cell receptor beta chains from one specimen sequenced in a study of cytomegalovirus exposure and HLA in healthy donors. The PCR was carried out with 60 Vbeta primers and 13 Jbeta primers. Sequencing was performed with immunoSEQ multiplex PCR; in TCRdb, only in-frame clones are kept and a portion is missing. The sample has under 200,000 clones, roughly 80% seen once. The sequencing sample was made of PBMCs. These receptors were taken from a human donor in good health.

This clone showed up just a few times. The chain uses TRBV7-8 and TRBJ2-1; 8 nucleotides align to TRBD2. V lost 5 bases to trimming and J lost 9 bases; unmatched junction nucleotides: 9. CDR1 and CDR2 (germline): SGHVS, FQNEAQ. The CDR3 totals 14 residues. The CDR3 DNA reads TGTGCCAGCAGCAGGGGAAGAGCGGGGGCTGAGCAGTTCTTC. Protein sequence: CASSRGRAGAEQFF.

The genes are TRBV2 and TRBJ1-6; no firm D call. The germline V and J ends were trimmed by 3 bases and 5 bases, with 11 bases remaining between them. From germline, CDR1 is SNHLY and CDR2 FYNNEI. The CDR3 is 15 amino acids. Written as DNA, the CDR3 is TGTGCCAGCAGTGAGGTAAAACAGAATAATTCACCCCTCCACTTT. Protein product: CASSEVKQNNSPLHF. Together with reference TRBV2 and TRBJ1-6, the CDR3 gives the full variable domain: EPEVTQTPSHQVTQMGQEVILRCVPISNHLYFYWYRQILGQKVEFLVSFYNNEISEKSEIFDDQFSVERPDGSNFTLKIRSTKLEDSAMYFCASSEVKQNNSPLHFGNGTRLTVT.

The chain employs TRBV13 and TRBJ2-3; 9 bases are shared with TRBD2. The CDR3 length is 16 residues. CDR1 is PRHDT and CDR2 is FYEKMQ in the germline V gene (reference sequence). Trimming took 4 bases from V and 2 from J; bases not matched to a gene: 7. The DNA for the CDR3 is TGTGCCAGCAGCTCCCGTCTAGCGGGATCCACAGATACGCAGTATTTT. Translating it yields CASSSRLAGSTDTQYF.

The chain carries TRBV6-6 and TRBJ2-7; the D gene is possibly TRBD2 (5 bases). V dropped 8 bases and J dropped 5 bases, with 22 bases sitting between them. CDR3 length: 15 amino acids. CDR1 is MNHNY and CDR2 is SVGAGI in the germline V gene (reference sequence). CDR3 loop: CASPYIGFWRDEQYF. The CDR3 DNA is TGTGCCAGCCCTTACATAGGGTTTTGGCGGGACGAGCAGTACTTC.

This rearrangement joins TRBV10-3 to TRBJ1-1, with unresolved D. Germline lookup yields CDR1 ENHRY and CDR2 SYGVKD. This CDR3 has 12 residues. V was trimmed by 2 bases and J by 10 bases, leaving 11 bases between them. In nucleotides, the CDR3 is TGTGCCATCAGTGAGACAGCCGAAGGAGCTTTCTTT. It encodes CAISETAEGAFF.

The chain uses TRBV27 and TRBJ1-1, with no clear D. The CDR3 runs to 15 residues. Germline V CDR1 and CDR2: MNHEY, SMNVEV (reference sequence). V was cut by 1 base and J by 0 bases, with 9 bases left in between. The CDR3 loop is CASSLYGGVNTEAFF. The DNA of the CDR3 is TGTGCCAGCAGTTTATATGGCGGCGTGAACACTGAAGCTTTCTTT.